This is a list of T cell receptor beta chains from one sample in a study of cytomegalovirus exposure and HLA in healthy donors. Sequencing used immunoSEQ multiplex PCR; TCRdb keeps in-frame clones, though not all of them. The sample includes roughly 180,000 clones, about 75% of them seen just once. Input material: PBMCs. These receptors all come from a female donor in good health and CMV-seronegative. Both conserved end residues are part of each CDR3. The D gene is left open where the match is weak. Clone size, where shown, is once, few, many, or a class for clones that have expanded.

v_call,j_call,d_call,clone_size,cdr3_nt,cdr3_aa
TRBV5-5,TRBJ2-7,NA,NA,TGTGCCAGCAGCCGGTCATACCTTTTAGATGAGCAGTACTTC,CASSRSYLLDEQYF
TRBV5-4,TRBJ2-2,NA,NA,TGTGCCAGCGACGCGGGCAAGACCGGGGAGCTGTTTTTT,CASDAGKTGELFF
TRBV7-9,TRBJ2-1,TRBD2,NA,TGTGCCAGCAGCTCCAGTCCTAGCGGGAGGGGCAACTACAATGAGCAGTTCTTC,CASSSSPSGRGNYNEQFF
TRBV18,TRBJ1-3,NA,NA,TGTGCCAGCTCACCACCGGAGTTAGGAAACACCATATATTTT,CASSPPELGNTIYF
TRBV19,TRBJ1-1,TRBD1,NA,TGTGCCAGTAGTATCGGGACAGCGAACACTGAAGCTTTCTTT,CASSIGTANTEAFF
TRBV6-5,TRBJ1-2,NA,NA,TGTGCCAGCACACCGGGGGGGATCGACTATGGCTACACCTTC,CASTPGGIDYGYTF
TRBV19,TRBJ1-5,TRBD1,NA,TGTGCCAGTAGTATAAGCGACAGGGGTAGCAATCAGCCCCAGCATTTT,CASSISDRGSNQPQHF
TRBV18,TRBJ2-6,TRBD1,NA,TGTGCCAGCTCACGCCGCCGGGACAGGGACTCTGGGGCCAACGTCCTGACTTTC,CASSRRRDRDSGANVLTF
TRBV10-3,TRBJ2-7,NA,once,TGTGCCATCAGGGGTCAGCAACTATACGAGCAGTACTTC,CAIRGQQLYEQYF
TRBV4-3,TRBJ2-3,NA,NA,TGCGCCAGCAGCCACAGCGGGAGCACAGATACGCAGTATTTT,CASSHSGSTDTQYF
TRBV5-1,TRBJ2-2,NA,few,TGCGCCAGCAGCTTCGCCGCGGGGAACACCGGGGAGCTGTTTTTT,CASSFAAGNTGELFF
TRBV5-1,TRBJ2-5,TRBD2,once,TGCGCCAGCAGCTTGAATATGCTAGCGGGAGAGACCCAGTACTTC,CASSLNMLAGETQYF
TRBV5-1,TRBJ2-3,NA,NA,TGCGCCAGCAGCGCGTCCGGGACTCTGGGGTCTGGCACAGATACGCAGTATTTT,CASSASGTLGSGTDTQYF
TRBV4-2,TRBJ1-5,NA,NA,TGTGCCAGCAGCCAAGCCTCCACAGATAGCAATCAGCCCCAGCATTTT,CASSQASTDSNQPQHF
TRBV7-2,TRBJ1-1,NA,NA,TGTGCCAGCAGCTGGACTCCCGGGGGAACTGAAGCTTTCTTT,CASSWTPGGTEAFF
TRBV27,TRBJ2-7,TRBD1,NA,TGTGCCAGCAGTTGGTTGGGCCCCACAGGGGGCAAGGACGAGCAGTACTTC,CASSWLGPTGGKDEQYF
TRBV2,TRBJ2-7,NA,NA,TGTGCCAGCAGGAGGGCCGATGGCGAGGAGCAGTACTTC,CASRRADGEEQYF
TRBV29-1,TRBJ1-4,NA,few,TGCAGCGTTGGGCAGGGGAGAGAAAAACTGTTTTTT,CSVGQGREKLFF
TRBV9,TRBJ1-2,NA,NA,TGTGCCAGCAGCCCGAGGGGGAACTATGGCTACACCTTC,CASSPRGNYGYTF
TRBV5-1,TRBJ1-1,NA,NA,TGCGCCAGCAGCTTGGCGCTTAGGGGGGGGGACGCTGAAGCTTTCTTT,CASSLALRGGDAEAFF